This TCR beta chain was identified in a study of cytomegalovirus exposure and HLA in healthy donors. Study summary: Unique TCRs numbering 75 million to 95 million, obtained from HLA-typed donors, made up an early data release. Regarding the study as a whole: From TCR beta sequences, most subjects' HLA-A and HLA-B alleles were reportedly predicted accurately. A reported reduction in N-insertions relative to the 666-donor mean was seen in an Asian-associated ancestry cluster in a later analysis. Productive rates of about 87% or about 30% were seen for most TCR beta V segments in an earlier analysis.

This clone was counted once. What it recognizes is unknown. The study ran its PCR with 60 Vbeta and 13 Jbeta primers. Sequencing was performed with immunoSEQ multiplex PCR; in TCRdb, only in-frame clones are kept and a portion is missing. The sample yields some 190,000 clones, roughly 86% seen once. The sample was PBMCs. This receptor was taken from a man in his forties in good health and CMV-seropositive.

Here the CDR3 DNA reads TGTGCCAGCAGCGCGGCGATCAGAGAGACCCAGTACTTC. Translated: CASSAAIRETQYF. The V call is TRBV7-3, the J call TRBJ2-5; no clear D. Trimming stripped 5 bases from V and 4 bases from J, with 11 bases between. This CDR3 comprises 13 residues. CDR1 is SGHTA and CDR2 is FQGTGA in the germline V gene.